This is a list of T cell receptor beta chains from one sample in a study of regulatory T cells in long-lasting Graves disease. TCRdb re-analysed the multiplex PCR reads in MiXCR, keeping a single row per CDR3 protein. Among almost 350,000 distinct CDR3 sequences listed, about 20% were seen once. The starting material was peripheral blood mononuclear cells (PBMCs), obtained when the disease was refractory, from a patient treated with antithyroid drugs. The receptors here all came from a female donor with Graves disease. Both conserved end residues are part of each CDR3. Each record gives: D gene, V gene, J gene, clone size, CDR3 protein, CDR3 DNA. D genes are given only for firm matches. For some rows the clone size is stated as once, few or many, or as a class when expanded; others skip it.

d_call: -; v_call: TRBV10-3; j_call: TRBJ1-2; clone_size: many; cdr3_aa: CAISVGAGLYGYTF; cdr3_nt: TGTGCCATCAGTGTCGGGGCAGGTCTCTATGGCTACACCTTC
d_call: -; v_call: TRBV29-1; j_call: TRBJ2-2; clone_size: few; cdr3_aa: CSVWGSSGELFF; cdr3_nt: TGCAGCGTTTGGGGCTCCTCCGGGGAGCTGTTTTTT
d_call: -; v_call: TRBV29-1; j_call: TRBJ1-2; clone_size: few; cdr3_aa: CSAAGGNGYTF; cdr3_nt: TGCAGCGCCGCCGGGGGGAATGGCTACACCTTC
d_call: -; v_call: TRBV24-1; j_call: TRBJ1-1; clone_size: many; cdr3_aa: CATKGRGTTEAFF; cdr3_nt: TGTGCCACCAAGGGAAGAGGGACCACTGAAGCTTTCTTT
d_call: -; v_call: TRBV10-3; j_call: TRBJ2-3; clone_size: -; cdr3_aa: CAISRAGNTDTQYF; cdr3_nt: TGTGCCATCTCGCGGGCAGGGAACACAGATACGCAGTATTTT
d_call: -; v_call: TRBV19; j_call: TRBJ1-5; clone_size: few; cdr3_aa: CASSIVRPEAQPQHF; cdr3_nt: TGTGCCAGTAGTATAGTTCGGCCCGAGGCTCAGCCCCAGCATTTT
d_call: -; v_call: TRBV7-8; j_call: TRBJ2-5; clone_size: many; cdr3_aa: CASSLDSAVGETQYF; cdr3_nt: TGTGCCAGCAGCTTAGACTCAGCCGTTGGGGAGACCCAGTACTTC
d_call: -; v_call: TRBV18; j_call: TRBJ1-2; clone_size: many; cdr3_aa: CASSQRLYGYTF; cdr3_nt: TGTGCCAGCTCACAGAGACTCTATGGCTACACCTTC
d_call: -; v_call: TRBV4-3; j_call: TRBJ2-7; clone_size: few; cdr3_aa: CASSQHLESEQYF; cdr3_nt: TGCGCCAGCAGCCAACATCTAGAGAGTGAGCAGTACTTC
d_call: -; v_call: TRBV12-3/TRBV12-4; j_call: TRBJ2-7; clone_size: many; cdr3_aa: CASSSRGGTSYEQYF; cdr3_nt: TGTGCCAGCAGTTCCAGGGGGGGAACCTCCTACGAGCAGTACTTC
d_call: -; v_call: TRBV11-2; j_call: TRBJ1-4; clone_size: many; cdr3_aa: CASSLDSTLVKLFF; cdr3_nt: TGTGCCAGCAGCTTAGATAGTACCCTTGTGAAACTGTTTTTT
d_call: -; v_call: TRBV10-3; j_call: TRBJ1-1; clone_size: many; cdr3_aa: CAISVDNAGAAFF; cdr3_nt: TGTGCCATCAGCGTCGATAACGCCGGAGCAGCTTTCTTT
d_call: -; v_call: TRBV27; j_call: TRBJ1-5; clone_size: many; cdr3_aa: CASSTLGQPQHF; cdr3_nt: TGTGCCAGCAGTACCCTAGGGCAGCCCCAGCATTTT
d_call: -; v_call: TRBV6-2/TRBV6-3; j_call: TRBJ1-2; clone_size: -; cdr3_aa: CASSYTPGLGYTF; cdr3_nt: TGTGCCAGCAGTTACACCCCAGGTCTTGGCTACACCTTC
d_call: TRBD1; v_call: TRBV7-3; j_call: TRBJ2-1; clone_size: few; cdr3_aa: CASSLSRGQGQFF; cdr3_nt: TGTGCCAGCAGCTTATCCAGGGGGCAGGGGCAGTTCTTC
d_call: -; v_call: TRBV6-5; j_call: TRBJ1-5; clone_size: many; cdr3_aa: CASSYRDNQPQHF; cdr3_nt: TGTGCCAGCAGTTACAGGGACAATCAGCCCCAGCATTTT
d_call: -; v_call: TRBV6-9; j_call: TRBJ2-6; clone_size: -; cdr3_aa: CASSYAYFDYHTGANVLTF; cdr3_nt: TGTGCCAGCAGTTACGCTTATTTCGACTACCACACTGGGGCCAACGTCCTGACTTTC
d_call: TRBD1; v_call: TRBV12-3/TRBV12-4; j_call: TRBJ2-4; clone_size: many; cdr3_aa: CASSRGQVNIQYF; cdr3_nt: TGTGCCAGCAGCAGAGGACAGGTTAACATTCAGTACTTC
d_call: TRBD1; v_call: TRBV7-2; j_call: TRBJ1-6; clone_size: many; cdr3_aa: CASSSGGRGSPLHF; cdr3_nt: TGTGCCAGCAGCTCAGGGGGTAGGGGATCACCCCTCCACTTT
d_call: -; v_call: TRBV6-2/TRBV6-3; j_call: TRBJ1-2; clone_size: few; cdr3_aa: CASSNKRGYTF; cdr3_nt: TGTGCCAGCAGTAACAAGCGGGGCTACACCTTC
d_call: TRBD1; v_call: TRBV27; j_call: TRBJ2-7; clone_size: few; cdr3_aa: CASSPTGGYYEQYF; cdr3_nt: TGTGCCAGCAGTCCGACAGGGGGTTACTACGAGCAGTACTTC
d_call: -; v_call: TRBV28; j_call: TRBJ1-1; clone_size: many; cdr3_aa: CASLSRNTEAFF; cdr3_nt: TGTGCCAGCCTGTCTAGGAACACTGAAGCTTTCTTT
d_call: TRBD1; v_call: TRBV6-1; j_call: TRBJ1-1; clone_size: -; cdr3_aa: CASSHRTGGRTEAFF; cdr3_nt: TGTGCCAGCAGCCACCGGACAGGGGGTAGGACTGAAGCTTTCTTT
d_call: -; v_call: TRBV19; j_call: TRBJ1-1; clone_size: -; cdr3_aa: CASSIFTEAFF; cdr3_nt: TGTGCCAGTAGTATTTTCACTGAAGCTTTCTTT
d_call: -; v_call: TRBV13; j_call: TRBJ2-6; clone_size: few; cdr3_aa: CASSLGAPGANVLTF; cdr3_nt: TGTGCCAGCAGCTTAGGTGCACCCGGGGCCAACGTCCTGACTTTC
d_call: -; v_call: TRBV2; j_call: TRBJ2-5; clone_size: many; cdr3_aa: CASRLGRNQETQYF; cdr3_nt: TGTGCCAGCAGACTTGGACGGAACCAAGAGACCCAGTACTTC
d_call: TRBD1; v_call: TRBV20-1; j_call: TRBJ2-7; clone_size: many; cdr3_aa: CSAKPTGMVWGYEQYF; cdr3_nt: TGCAGTGCTAAACCGACAGGGATGGTGTGGGGCTACGAGCAGTACTTC
d_call: -; v_call: TRBV7-8; j_call: TRBJ2-1; clone_size: -; cdr3_aa: CASSSSGRGSYNEQSF; cdr3_nt: TGTGCCAGCAGCTCTTCAGGCAGGGGCTCCTACAATGAGCAGTCCTTC
d_call: TRBD2; v_call: TRBV7-9; j_call: TRBJ2-1; clone_size: -; cdr3_aa: CASSQTSGGPNEQFF; cdr3_nt: TGTGCCAGCAGCCAGACTAGCGGGGGTCCCAATGAGCAGTTCTTC
d_call: -; v_call: TRBV27; j_call: TRBJ1-2; clone_size: many; cdr3_aa: CASSLLGVYGYTF; cdr3_nt: TGTGCCAGCAGTTTGTTAGGCGTCTATGGCTACACCTTC
d_call: -; v_call: TRBV15; j_call: TRBJ2-5; clone_size: many; cdr3_aa: CATSRDLIGETQYF; cdr3_nt: TGTGCCACCAGCAGAGATTTGATCGGGGAGACCCAGTACTTC
d_call: -; v_call: TRBV11-2; j_call: TRBJ2-1; clone_size: -; cdr3_aa: CASRLGGPAQFF; cdr3_nt: TGTGCCAGCAGACTAGGAGGGCCCGCGCAGTTCTTC
d_call: TRBD1; v_call: TRBV19; j_call: TRBJ1-1; clone_size: -; cdr3_aa: CASSNRGDTEAFF; cdr3_nt: TGTGCCAGTAGTAACAGGGGAGACACTGAAGCTTTCTTT
d_call: TRBD2; v_call: TRBV2; j_call: TRBJ2-1; clone_size: -; cdr3_aa: CASRREGPSNEQFF; cdr3_nt: TGTGCCAGCAGGCGGGAGGGCCCGTCCAATGAGCAGTTCTTC
d_call: TRBD2; v_call: TRBV19; j_call: TRBJ2-2; clone_size: few; cdr3_aa: CAVGGLGTTGELFF; cdr3_nt: TGTGCCGTTGGGGGACTAGGGACCACCGGGGAGCTGTTTTTT
d_call: -; v_call: TRBV4-1; j_call: TRBJ1-1; clone_size: -; cdr3_aa: CASSQDRGNTEAFF; cdr3_nt: TGCGCCAGCAGTCAAGATAGGGGGAACACTGAAGCTTTCTTT
d_call: -; v_call: TRBV7-2; j_call: TRBJ2-5; clone_size: few; cdr3_aa: CASSLSVTRMETQYF; cdr3_nt: TGTGCCAGCAGCCTCTCCGTGACTAGAATGGAGACCCAGTACTTC
d_call: -; v_call: TRBV2; j_call: TRBJ1-1; clone_size: -; cdr3_aa: CASIVGGGGGKAFF; cdr3_nt: TGTGCCAGCATCGTCGGGGGGGGCGGCGGTAAAGCTTTCTTT
d_call: -; v_call: TRBV2; j_call: TRBJ2-3; clone_size: -; cdr3_aa: CASRAKGSTDTQYF; cdr3_nt: TGTGCCAGCAGAGCGAAAGGTAGCACAGATACGCAGTATTTT
d_call: TRBD1; v_call: TRBV7-9; j_call: TRBJ1-4; clone_size: many; cdr3_aa: CASSLGPRGQGDEKLFF; cdr3_nt: TGTGCCAGCAGCTTAGGCCCACGAGGACAGGGAGATGAAAAACTGTTTTTT
d_call: TRBD1; v_call: TRBV3-1; j_call: TRBJ1-1; clone_size: -; cdr3_aa: CASSRTDRAEAFF; cdr3_nt: TGTGCCAGCAGCCGTACAGACAGGGCTGAAGCTTTCTTT
d_call: TRBD2; v_call: TRBV2; j_call: TRBJ2-5; clone_size: few; cdr3_aa: CASSDGGGKETQYF; cdr3_nt: TGTGCCAGCAGTGACGGGGGGGGGAAAGAGACCCAGTACTTC
d_call: -; v_call: TRBV10-2; j_call: TRBJ1-1; clone_size: -; cdr3_aa: CASRRGSVNTEAFF; cdr3_nt: TGCGCCAGCAGAAGAGGGAGCGTGAACACTGAAGCTTTCTTT
d_call: -; v_call: TRBV20-1; j_call: TRBJ1-2; clone_size: many; cdr3_aa: CSASTGPIYGYTF; cdr3_nt: TGCAGTGCTAGTACAGGGCCCATCTATGGCTACACCTTC
d_call: TRBD1; v_call: TRBV2; j_call: TRBJ1-2; clone_size: many; cdr3_aa: CASMDRALDGYTF; cdr3_nt: TGTGCCAGCATGGACAGGGCCCTAGATGGCTACACCTTC
d_call: -; v_call: TRBV12-3/TRBV12-4; j_call: TRBJ2-2; clone_size: many; cdr3_aa: CASSHTGSTNTGELFF; cdr3_nt: TGTGCCAGCAGTCACACCGGGAGCACCAACACCGGGGAGCTGTTTTTT
d_call: -; v_call: TRBV6-2/TRBV6-3; j_call: TRBJ1-2; clone_size: few; cdr3_aa: CATLALGVRGSYGYTF; cdr3_nt: TGTGCCACCCTCGCCCTGGGGGTCAGGGGTAGCTATGGCTACACCTTC
d_call: TRBD1; v_call: TRBV7-9; j_call: TRBJ2-7; clone_size: -; cdr3_aa: CASSFLDRGRHEQYF; cdr3_nt: TGTGCCAGCAGCTTTTTGGACAGGGGGCGCCACGAGCAGTACTTC
d_call: -; v_call: TRBV11-2; j_call: TRBJ1-5; clone_size: many; cdr3_aa: CASSLGHRNNQPQHF; cdr3_nt: TGTGCCAGCAGCTTAGGCCACAGGAATAATCAGCCCCAGCATTTT
d_call: -; v_call: TRBV6-2/TRBV6-3; j_call: TRBJ1-3; clone_size: few; cdr3_aa: CASTYGGSGNTIYF; cdr3_nt: TGTGCCAGCACTTACGGGGGCTCTGGAAACACCATATATTTT
d_call: TRBD1; v_call: TRBV12-3/TRBV12-4; j_call: TRBJ1-1; clone_size: many; cdr3_aa: CASTQQGWTEAFF; cdr3_nt: TGTGCCAGCACCCAACAGGGGTGGACTGAAGCTTTCTTT
d_call: -; v_call: TRBV29-1; j_call: TRBJ1-1; clone_size: many; cdr3_aa: CSVVGTMNTEAFF; cdr3_nt: TGCAGCGTTGTAGGCACCATGAACACTGAAGCTTTCTTT
d_call: TRBD2; v_call: TRBV27; j_call: TRBJ2-2; clone_size: many; cdr3_aa: CASNPLAGGAGELFF; cdr3_nt: TGTGCCAGCAACCCACTAGCGGGAGGAGCCGGGGAGCTGTTTTTT
d_call: -; v_call: TRBV7-3; j_call: TRBJ2-7; clone_size: few; cdr3_aa: CASSLISPDRHEQYF; cdr3_nt: TGTGCCAGCAGCTTAATTTCACCTGACAGGCACGAGCAGTACTTC
d_call: TRBD1; v_call: TRBV5-1; j_call: TRBJ2-6; clone_size: -; cdr3_aa: CASSFTGTGHGANVLTF; cdr3_nt: TGCGCCAGCAGCTTCACCGGGACAGGGCACGGGGCCAACGTCCTGACTTTC
d_call: -; v_call: TRBV11-1; j_call: TRBJ1-1; clone_size: many; cdr3_aa: CASSDTGWTEAFF; cdr3_nt: TGTGCCAGCAGCGATACAGGGTGGACTGAAGCTTTCTTT
d_call: TRBD1; v_call: TRBV5-5; j_call: TRBJ2-7; clone_size: -; cdr3_aa: CASSPGTGRQYF; cdr3_nt: TGTGCCAGCAGCCCCGGGACAGGGAGGCAGTACTTC
d_call: -; v_call: TRBV7-2; j_call: TRBJ2-4; clone_size: -; cdr3_aa: CASSLEGLRAPAKNIQYF; cdr3_nt: TGTGCCAGCAGCTTAGAGGGGTTGAGGGCCCCAGCCAAAAACATTCAGTACTTC
d_call: -; v_call: TRBV20-1; j_call: TRBJ2-1; clone_size: many; cdr3_aa: CSATDRSSYNEQFF; cdr3_nt: TGCAGTGCTACGGACAGAAGCTCCTACAATGAGCAGTTCTTC